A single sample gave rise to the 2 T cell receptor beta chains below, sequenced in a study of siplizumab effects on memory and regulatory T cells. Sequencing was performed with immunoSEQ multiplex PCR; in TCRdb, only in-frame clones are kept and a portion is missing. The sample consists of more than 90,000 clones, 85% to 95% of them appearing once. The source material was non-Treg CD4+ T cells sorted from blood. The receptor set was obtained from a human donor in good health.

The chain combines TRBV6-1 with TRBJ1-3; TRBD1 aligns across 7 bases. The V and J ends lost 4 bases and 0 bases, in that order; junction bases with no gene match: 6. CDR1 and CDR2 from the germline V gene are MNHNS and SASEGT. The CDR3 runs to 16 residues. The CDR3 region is CASSVDRDGSGNTIYF. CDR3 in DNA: TGTGCCAGCAGTGTAGACAGGGACGGCTCTGGAAACACCATATATTTT.

The CDR3 coding sequence is TGTGCCGCTGGGATGGCTAGCGGGAGCGACGAGCAGTACTTC. Its translation: CAAGMASGSDEQYF. The chain is built from TRBV19 and TRBJ2-7; 10 nucleotides line up with TRBD2. With V trimmed by 11 bases and J by 5 bases, 12 bases remained unmatched. Per germline, CDR1 LNHDA and CDR2 SQIVND (reference sequence). The CDR3 runs 14 residues.